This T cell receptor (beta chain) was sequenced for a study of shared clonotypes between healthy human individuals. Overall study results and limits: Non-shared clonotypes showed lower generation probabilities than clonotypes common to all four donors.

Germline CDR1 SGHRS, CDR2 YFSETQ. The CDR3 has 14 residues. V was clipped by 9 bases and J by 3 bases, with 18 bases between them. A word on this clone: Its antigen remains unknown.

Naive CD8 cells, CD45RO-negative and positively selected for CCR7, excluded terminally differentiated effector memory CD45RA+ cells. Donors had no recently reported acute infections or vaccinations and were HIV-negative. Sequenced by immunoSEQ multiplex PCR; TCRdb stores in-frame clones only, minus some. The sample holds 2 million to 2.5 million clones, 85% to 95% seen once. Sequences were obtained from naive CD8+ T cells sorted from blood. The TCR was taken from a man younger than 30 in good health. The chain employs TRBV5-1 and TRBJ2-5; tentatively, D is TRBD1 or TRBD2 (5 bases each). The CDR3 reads CATGLGDAKETQYF. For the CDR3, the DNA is TGCGCCACCGGGCTGGGGGACGCAAAAGAGACCCAGTACTTC. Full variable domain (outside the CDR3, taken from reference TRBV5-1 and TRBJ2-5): KAGVTQTPRYLIKTRGQQVTLSCSPISGHRSVSWYQQTPGQGLQFLFEYFSETQRNKGNFPGRFSGRQFSNSRSEMNVSTLELGDSALYLCATGLGDAKETQYFGPGTRLLVL.